A selection of T cell receptor beta chains follows, all from one sample in a study of human T cells and chemical hapten exposure. MiXCR was run by TCRdb on the RACE reads, yielding one entry per CDR3 protein. The sample records fewer than 200,000 distinct CDR3 sequences, about a fifth being singletons. The sequencing used whole blood, collected in connection with sensitization to the hapten diphenylcyclopropenone (DPC). The receptors here all came from a woman between 50 and 59 years old with alopecia areata. Some clones in this sample may be carry-over from other donors' samples. CDR3s include the opening cysteine and the closing phenylalanine or tryptophan. Each record gives: CDR3 DNA, CDR3 protein, clone size, J gene, D gene, V gene. The D gene is left open where the match is weak. Part of the rows lack a size; the others show once, few, many or a class for expanded clones.

DNA: TGTGCCAGCAGTTACAGCGGGGAGCTGTTTTTT
CDR3: CASSYSGELFF
size: few
J: TRBJ2-2
D: NA
V: TRBV12-3/TRBV12-4

DNA: TGTGCCAGCAGCCAGCCGGGACAAGCCTCCTACGAGCAGTACTTC
CDR3: CASSQPGQASYEQYF
size: NA
J: TRBJ2-7
D: NA
V: TRBV4-2

DNA: TGTGCCAGCAGCACGGGGACTCTCGAGCAGTACTTC
CDR3: CASSTGTLEQYF
size: NA
J: TRBJ2-7
D: NA
V: TRBV5-4

DNA: TGTGCCACCAGTGATTCGGCGGCGGGACGTTACAATGAGCAGTTCTTC
CDR3: CATSDSAAGRYNEQFF
size: once
J: TRBJ2-1
D: NA
V: TRBV24-1

DNA: TGTGCCAGCAGCTTAGGGGCCATTGGCGGGGAGCTGTTTTTT
CDR3: CASSLGAIGGELFF
size: few
J: TRBJ2-2
D: NA
V: TRBV11-3

DNA: TGTGCCAGCAGCTTAGCGGGCGTAGGCCGAGACACTGAAGCTTTCTTT
CDR3: CASSLAGVGRDTEAFF
size: few
J: TRBJ1-1
D: NA
V: TRBV7-9

DNA: TGTGCCTGGAGAGCTAACTATGGCTACACCTTC
CDR3: CAWRANYGYTF
size: few
J: TRBJ1-2
D: NA
V: TRBV30

DNA: TGCCAAGCGGGGGGTGCTGGCGAGCAGTTCTTC
CDR3: CQAGGAGEQFF
size: few
J: TRBJ2-1
D: TRBD2
V: TRBV29-1

DNA: TGTGCCAGCAGCTTATGGGGGGGACAAGAGACCCAGTACTTC
CDR3: CASSLWGGQETQYF
size: few
J: TRBJ2-5
D: TRBD2
V: TRBV7-6

DNA: TGCGCCAGCAGCTCCGGGACTAGCGGGAGTGTGGGGGAGCAGTTCTTC
CDR3: CASSSGTSGSVGEQFF
size: few
J: TRBJ2-1
D: TRBD2
V: TRBV5-1

DNA: TGCAGTGCTGCTCGACTAGCGGGAGATTGGAATGAGCAGTTCTTC
CDR3: CSAARLAGDWNEQFF
size: few
J: TRBJ2-1
D: TRBD2
V: TRBV20-1

DNA: TGTGCCAGCAGCTCGCCAGGGGGAACTGACACAGATACGCAGTATTTT
CDR3: CASSSPGGTDTDTQYF
size: many
J: TRBJ2-3
D: TRBD1
V: TRBV7-9

DNA: TGTGCCAGCAGCCTAGACGTTGAGCAGTTCTTC
CDR3: CASSLDVEQFF
size: few
J: TRBJ2-1
D: NA
V: TRBV4-2

DNA: TGTGCCTCCCGGGGGAGCTCCTATAATTCACCCCTCCACTTT
CDR3: CASRGSSYNSPLHF
size: few
J: TRBJ1-6
D: NA
V: TRBV28

DNA: TGCGCCAGCAGCCCGACAGGGGTCGGCGAGCAGTACTTC
CDR3: CASSPTGVGEQYF
size: NA
J: TRBJ2-7
D: TRBD1
V: TRBV5-1

DNA: TGTGCCAGCAGCGCCGGCCCCCCCCGGTGGCGGGAGTCGAATGAGCAGTTCTTC
CDR3: CASSAGPPRWRESNEQFF
size: NA
J: TRBJ2-1
D: TRBD2
V: TRBV5-6

DNA: TGTGCCAGCAGTTTCCAGGACAGGGGCCTTACCCCCACCTTC
CDR3: CASSFQDRGLTPTF
size: NA
J: TRBJ1-2
D: TRBD1
V: TRBV27

DNA: TGCAGCGTTGTCGTGATAGGGGGCTACACCTTC
CDR3: CSVVVIGGYTF
size: NA
J: TRBJ1-2
D: NA
V: TRBV29-1

DNA: TGTGCCAGCAAACTAGCGAACTCCTACGAGCAGTACTTC
CDR3: CASKLANSYEQYF
size: few
J: TRBJ2-7
D: TRBD2
V: TRBV12-3/TRBV12-4

DNA: TGTGCCAGCCAAGGACTAGCGGAGGACACAGATACGCAGTATTTT
CDR3: CASQGLAEDTDTQYF
size: once
J: TRBJ2-3
D: TRBD2
V: TRBV6-1

DNA: TGTGCCAGCGCTCCTGGGTTGGTCAGTCCCAATCAGCCCCAGCATTTT
CDR3: CASAPGLVSPNQPQHF
size: few
J: TRBJ1-5
D: NA
V: TRBV2

DNA: TGTGCCAGCAGTTTAATCCAAGAGACCCAGTACTTC
CDR3: CASSLIQETQYF
size: many
J: TRBJ2-5
D: NA
V: TRBV12-3/TRBV12-4

DNA: TGTGCCAGCAGTTCGGGGGGGCAACGCACCGGGGAGCTGTTTTTT
CDR3: CASSSGGQRTGELFF
size: NA
J: TRBJ2-2
D: TRBD2
V: TRBV28

DNA: TGTGCCAGCAGCTCGGGGGTGACAGATACGCAGTATTTT
CDR3: CASSSGVTDTQYF
size: NA
J: TRBJ2-3
D: NA
V: TRBV5-6

DNA: TGCAGTGCTGGAGATAACACCGGGGAGCTGTTTTTT
CDR3: CSAGDNTGELFF
size: few
J: TRBJ2-2
D: NA
V: TRBV20-1

DNA: TGTGCCAGCAGCTTATGGGGACCAGGGGAGGAGACCCAGTACTTC
CDR3: CASSLWGPGEETQYF
size: few
J: TRBJ2-5
D: NA
V: TRBV7-9

DNA: TGTGCTAGCAGCTATGGCAGCACAGATACGCAGTATTTT
CDR3: CASSYGSTDTQYF
size: few
J: TRBJ2-3
D: NA
V: TRBV7-7

DNA: TGTGCCAGCTCACCACACAGTCTAGCTGCAGATACGCAGTATTTT
CDR3: CASSPHSLAADTQYF
size: few
J: TRBJ2-3
D: NA
V: TRBV18

DNA: TGCAGTGCTAGAGGCGGGACAGGGGGATCCTATAATTCACCCCTCCACTTT
CDR3: CSARGGTGGSYNSPLHF
size: NA
J: TRBJ1-6
D: TRBD1
V: TRBV20-1

DNA: TGCAGTGCTAGACCCTTCGGGACACTCCTGTACGAGCAGTACTTC
CDR3: CSARPFGTLLYEQYF
size: NA
J: TRBJ2-7
D: NA
V: TRBV20-1

DNA: TGTGCCAGCAGAGACCGGGACAGGCGGCATCAGCCCCAGCATTTT
CDR3: CASRDRDRRHQPQHF
size: NA
J: TRBJ1-5
D: TRBD1
V: TRBV3-1

DNA: TGTGCCAGCAGTGGCAGTGCTAACTATGGCTACACCTTC
CDR3: CASSGSANYGYTF
size: NA
J: TRBJ1-2
D: NA
V: TRBV2

DNA: TGCGCCAGCAGTGGGACTAGCGGGGGACTCTATTTT
CDR3: CASSGTSGGLYF
size: once
J: TRBJ2-3
D: TRBD2
V: TRBV10-2

DNA: TGTGCCAGCAGGACCGACAGGGGAAAGGACGAGCAGTACTTC
CDR3: CASRTDRGKDEQYF
size: NA
J: TRBJ2-7
D: TRBD1
V: TRBV6-6

DNA: TGCAGTGCTAGAGGGGGACTAGCTGGGGGAGGAACAGATACGCAGTATTTT
CDR3: CSARGGLAGGGTDTQYF
size: NA
J: TRBJ2-3
D: TRBD2
V: TRBV20-1

DNA: TGTGCCAGCAGTAAACACAATGAGCAGTTCTTC
CDR3: CASSKHNEQFF
size: NA
J: TRBJ2-1
D: NA
V: TRBV25-1

DNA: TGTGCCAGCAGCCAGAGCGAAAGTATCCAGTACTTC
CDR3: CASSQSESIQYF
size: few
J: TRBJ2-5
D: NA
V: TRBV3-1

DNA: TGCAGTGCTAGGGACGGGGGGGATTCACCCCTCCACTTT
CDR3: CSARDGGDSPLHF
size: NA
J: TRBJ1-6
D: NA
V: TRBV20-1

DNA: TGCAGTGCTAGATTGGGACTAGCGGGAAACACAGATACGCAGTATTTT
CDR3: CSARLGLAGNTDTQYF
size: few
J: TRBJ2-3
D: TRBD2
V: TRBV20-1

DNA: TGTGCCAGCAGCTCAGAGGGCGCCTCCTACGAGCAGTACTTC
CDR3: CASSSEGASYEQYF
size: NA
J: TRBJ2-7
D: NA
V: TRBV6-5

DNA: TGTGCCAGCAGTGAACTGGTTTACGCGACTGACTACGAGCAGTACTTC
CDR3: CASSELVYATDYEQYF
size: many
J: TRBJ2-7
D: NA
V: TRBV2

DNA: TGTGCCAGCCGACAGGGTTCCCACGAGCAGTACTTC
CDR3: CASRQGSHEQYF
size: NA
J: TRBJ2-7
D: TRBD1
V: TRBV6-5

DNA: TGTGCCAGCAGCTCCGAGGGGCAGGAGGGAGGTTATGGCTACACCTTC
CDR3: CASSSEGQEGGYGYTF
size: few
J: TRBJ1-2
D: NA
V: TRBV7-2